The text below deals with one TCR beta chain. The antigen it recognizes is unknown. Base quality data are lacking; no much larger clone is found one base away. This specimen belongs to a study of blood T cells in healthy people across ages (dated by TCRdb to the mid-2010s). Background on the whole study: In model experiments, template switching captured about one uniquely barcoded TCR beta cDNA molecule for every two T cells. Using deep sequencing normalized with unique cDNA molecular identifiers, the study measured how TCR beta repertoire diversity changes with age. The donors were divided into four age groups: young (average about 16 years), middle-aged (about 39), aged (approximately 59) and long-lived (more than 75). Donors of different ages were randomly distributed across sequencing lanes to avoid experimental bias. For two donors (one aged 18 to 30 and one aged 80 or older), the study analyzed two additional independent replicas of 1 million unique cDNA reads from the same blood draw.

The CDR3 runs 15 residues from the cysteine to the phenylalanine. The kept DNA is CDR3 alone, 45 bases in frame from the first base. CDR1 and CDR2 (MNHEY, SVGAGI) derive from the germline V gene. V loses 2 bases at its end and J loses 0 bases; junction bases beyond the gene matches: 3. Here is what the overall study found, with its caveats: Compared with the aged group, more naive CD4+ T cells, fewer expanded clones and increased TCR diversity were shown by the long-lived group, suggesting age selection. There was a strong correlation between observed TCR beta diversity and the percentage of naive T cells measured by flow cytometry. Because donor CMV infection status was unknown, age-related changes in expanded clonotypes were potentially confounded. Estimates of total diversity from one million sequenced T cells were regarded as lower bounds and underestimates. Because profiling used bulk unsorted PBMCs, naive and antigen-experienced compartments could not be compared conclusively. Observed TCR beta diversity per million T cells fell roughly linearly with age, and a significant reduction was already apparent by age about 43.

To prepare the library, 5' RACE was applied. The listed sequencing device is Illumina HiSeq 2500. A second PCR of 7 to 11 cycles was performed with a sample-barcoded 5' primer and a J-beta primer mix. A template-switch 5' adaptor carrying 12 random nucleotides introduced a unique molecular identifier onto each TCR beta cDNA molecule. Each sample yielded at least 2.5 million CDR3-containing paired-end reads. The Mint cDNA synthesis kit, primed by a TRBC-specific oligonucleotide, was used to synthesize first-strand cDNA from all RNA. Following uracil-DNA glycosylase treatment, all cDNA underwent a first 18-cycle PCR with the universal primers M1SS and BC2_uni_R. On the authors' methods: Each sample was normalized by randomly selecting 1 million high-quality reads, each carrying a distinct molecular identifier. Reads with shared molecular identifiers were discarded instead of being binned into consensus sequences. MiTCR, with a Q25 quality threshold and the strictest error-elimination algorithm, was used for CDR3 identification, clonotype clustering and error correction. A nonparametric unseen species model with Euler transformation was used to estimate a lower bound on total TCR beta diversity. TCRdb passed the public sequencing reads through fastp at Q25 and MiXCR, retaining productive beta sequences. Each entry merges the rows of one CDR3 protein and shows their most common DNA and genes. It is TCRdb's table, rather than the study itself, that gives the V and J calls and clone size. The sample table shows more than 650,000 distinct CDR3 sequences, and around half are seen once. Together, the top ten hold approximately 40% of the sample.

Donors were a few dozen systemically healthy Caucasian individuals from Russia aged 6 to 90 years. Roughly 10 milliliters of peripheral blood were collected from each donor into EDTA-treated Vacutainer tubes. Ficoll-Paque density-gradient centrifugation was used to isolate PBMCs, with at least 6.5 million obtained per sample. Trizol reagent was used to extract total RNA from the PBMCs, yielding at least 6 micrograms per sample. For every donor, an aliquot of PBMCs went through flow cytometry to measure the percentages of naive CD45RAhigh/CD27high T cells. The sequence is built from TRBV6-5 and TRBJ2-7; TRBD2 fits 8 bases in the junction. The TCR comes from a man older than 75 in good health. Sequencing used blood. The CDR3 amino acid sequence is: CASSYERESSYEQYF. At the DNA level, the sequence is TGTGCCAGCAGTTACGAGCGGGAGTCCTCCTACGAGCAGTACTTC.